This T cell receptor (beta chain) was sequenced in a study of CD8 T cells in Susac syndrome. TCR beta was sequenced from blood CD8+ and CD4+ T cells. In contrast to the negatively isolated CD8+ and CD4+ T cells, TEMRA cells were FACS-enriched. In its sample, this clonotype was seen a few times. The ends lost 4 bases at V and 6 bases at J; junction bases unmatched: 7. Germline CDR1 SEHNR, CDR2 FQNEAQ (reference sequence). This CDR3 comprises 14 residues. With random hexamers, roughly 0.45 to 1 ug RNA was reverse transcribed. Amplification of TCR beta CDR3 across 54 Vbeta and 13 Jbeta was performed with immunoSEQ multiplex PCR. MiXCR, applied by TCRdb to the immunoSEQ multiplex PCR reads, yields one record per CDR3 protein. The sample gives some 130,000 distinct CDR3 sequences, about 96% of which show up once; more than 0.095% is in the top ten.

The sample comprised CD4+ T cells from PBMCs. The TCR was taken from a human donor in good health. V is TRBV7-9 and J is TRBJ2-7; 9 positions match TRBD1. CDR3 region: CASSSGQGILEQYF. In DNA, the CDR3 is TGTGCCAGCAGCTCGGGACAGGGTATTCTCGAGCAGTACTTC.